Shown below are 6 T cell receptor beta chains from a single sample sequenced in a study of blood T cells in healthy people across ages. Then a second PCR, running about 6 to 11 cycles, was carried out with a sample-barcoded 5' primer and a J-beta primer mix. One entry per CDR3 protein results from TCRdb running MiXCR on the 5' RACE reads. The data contain 500,000 to 600,000 distinct CDR3 sequences, roughly 29% of them singletons. Sequences were obtained from blood. These receptors all come from a woman between 65 and 79 years old in good health.

This clonotype was found a few times. The J gene is TRBJ1-5, the V gene TRBV6-6, with D maybe TRBD1 (5 bases). The V end lost 7 bases, the J end lost 0 bases, and 7 bases lay between the germline ends. Per germline, CDR1 MNHNY and CDR2 SVGAGI (reference sequence). The CDR3 totals 13 residues. In DNA, the CDR3 is TGTGCCAGCACCCAGGGTAGCAATCAGCCCCAGCATTTT. Its translation: CASTQGSNQPQHF.

This clonotype was seen a single time. CDR3 in amino acids: CASSLHGANNEQFF. The DNA of the CDR3 is TGTGCCAGCAGTTTACATGGGGCCAACAATGAGCAGTTCTTC. The chain employs TRBV3-1 and TRBJ2-1, with D perhaps TRBD1 (5 bases). The CDR3 runs 14 residues. Trimming pared 6 bases from V and 5 bases from J, leaving 14 bases between. Germline V lookup: CDR1 LGHDT, CDR2 YNNKEL (reference sequence).

This clonotype has more than one count but fewer than ten. The chain carries TRBV11-2 and TRBJ2-1, with a weak D call TRBD2 (7 bases). The CDR3 contains 14 residues. V was shortened by 10 bases and J by 7 bases, with 20 bases between the two germline ends. CDR1 and CDR2 from the germline V gene are SGHAT and FQNNGV. The CDR3 coding sequence is TGTGCCATCCTACCTCGGGGGGCTTATAATGAGCAGTTCTTC. Its translation is CAILPRGAYNEQFF. The full variable domain, completed using reference TRBV11-2 and TRBJ2-1, is EAGVAQSPRYKIIEKRQSVAFWCNPISGHATLYWYQQILGQGPKLLIQFQNNGVVDDSQLPKDRFSAERLKGVDSTLKIQPAKLEDSAVYLCAILPRGAYNEQFFGPGTRLTVL.

Points on this clonotype: At one end, the junction sequence differs from germline, possibly due to a read error. The CDR3 loop is CASSTTDTHYF. Here the CDR3 DNA reads TGTGCCAGCAGTACCACAGATACGCATTATTTT. The V and J genes are TRBV7-2 and TRBJ2-3; no reliable D call. The CDR3 spans 11 residues. Germline lookup yields CDR1 SGHTA and CDR2 FQGNSA.

This chain joins TRBV7-2 and TRBJ2-5, with D unresolved. Deletions cut 1 base from V and 10 bases from J, with 10 bases between. Looked up from germline, CDR1 is SGHTA and CDR2 is FQGNSA. The CDR3 has 12 amino acids. The CDR3 loop is CASSLGGLDQYF. CDR3 in DNA: TGTGCCAGCAGCTTAGGGGGATTGGACCAGTACTTC.

The V call is TRBV3-1, the J call TRBJ2-2, with 7 nucleotides matching TRBD1. CDR1 and CDR2 (germline): LGHDT, YNNKEL (reference sequence). V shed 1 base and J 1 base; nucleotides not matched to a gene: 0. CDR3 length: 15 amino acids. The CDR3 coding sequence is TGTGCCAGCAGCCAAGGGGACAGGAACACCGGGGAGCTGTTTTTT. Protein sequence: CASSQGDRNTGELFF.